Below are 25 T cell receptor beta chains sequenced from a single sample in a study of blood T cell repertoires in COVID-19. The table came from immunoSEQ multiplex PCR; TCRdb's copy has only in-frame clones and leaves some out. The sample shows around 81,000 clones, roughly 82% of them seen only once. The sample was peripheral blood. These receptors were collected from a human donor in a cohort sampled during active COVID-19.

This clone has only one observation. The genes are TRBV5-1 and TRBJ2-5; tentatively, D is TRBD1 (5 bases). The CDR3 is made up of 15 amino acids. From germline, CDR1 is SGHRS and CDR2 YFSETQ. V lost 4 bases to trimming and J lost 0 bases, with 13 bases between them. Here the CDR3 reads CASSGPSGYQETQYF. The CDR3 nucleotides read TGCGCCAGCAGCGGGCCCTCAGGGTACCAAGAGACCCAGTACTTC. The full variable domain, rest sourced from reference TRBV5-1 and TRBJ2-5, is KAGVTQTPRYLIKTRGQQVTLSCSPISGHRSVSWYQQTPGQGLQFLFEYFSETQRNKGNFPGRFSGRQFSNSRSEMNVSTLELGDSALYLCASSGPSGYQETQYFGPGTRLLVL.

The J gene is TRBJ2-2, the V gene TRBV5-1; no definite D call. With 0 bases removed from V and 0 bases from J, the gap between germline ends came to 3 bases. Looked up from germline, CDR1 is SGHRS and CDR2 is YFSETQ. The CDR3 consists of 14 residues. As DNA, the CDR3 is TGCGCCAGCAGCTTGGATACGAACACCGGGGAGCTGTTTTTT. Translating gives CASSLDTNTGELFF. Full variable domain (missing parts from reference TRBV5-1 and TRBJ2-2): KAGVTQTPRYLIKTRGQQVTLSCSPISGHRSVSWYQQTPGQGLQFLFEYFSETQRNKGNFPGRFSGRQFSNSRSEMNVSTLELGDSALYLCASSLDTNTGELFFGEGSRLTVL.

The rearrangement joins TRBV15 to TRBJ2-7; TRBD1 matches at 8 bases. CDR1 is LNHNV and CDR2 is YYDKDF in the germline V gene (reference sequence). Unmatched junction bases numbered 6, after V lost 1 base and J lost 1 base. The CDR3 covers 16 residues. CDR3 bases: TGTGCCACCAGCAGAGGTGCAGGGGGCCAGTCCTACGAGCAGTACTTC. It specifies CATSRGAGGQSYEQYF.

This clone has a single count. This chain connects TRBV5-1 to TRBJ1-4, with 9 bases that match TRBD1. The CDR3 runs to 13 residues. Per the germline V gene, CDR1 is SGHRS and CDR2 is YFSETQ. The trim removed 5 bases at V and 4 bases at J, leaving 0 bases unmatched. CDR3 protein: CASRGQGNEKLFF. The CDR3 DNA is TGCGCCAGCAGGGGACAGGGTAATGAAAAACTGTTTTTT.

The chain has TRBV5-1 and TRBJ2-1; weak D call: TRBD2 (7 bases). This CDR3 spans 15 amino acids. Per germline, CDR1 SGHRS and CDR2 YFSETQ. V lost 0 bases to trimming and J lost 7 bases, with 14 bases between them. The CDR3 DNA is TGCGCCAGCAGCTTGGAAACCAGGGGAGGGAATGAGCAGTTCTTC. Its translation is CASSLETRGGNEQFF.

The CDR3 sequence is CASSLTTSEPYEQYF. The CDR3 nucleotides read TGTGCCAGCAGCTTAACGACTAGCGAACCCTACGAGCAGTACTTC. V and J are TRBV7-3 and TRBJ2-7; TRBD2 matches 8 bases. The J segment lost 2 bases and the V segment lost 0 bases, leaving 3 bases of the junction unmatched. Looked up from germline, CDR1 is SGHTA and CDR2 is FQGTGA. There are 15 residues in the CDR3.

The J gene is TRBJ2-3, the V gene TRBV6-5; TRBD2 matches at 8 bases. The CDR3 sequence is 15 residues long. Germline-derived CDR1 and CDR2 are MNHEY and SVGAGI. J was trimmed by 0 bases and V by 2 bases; bases with no gene match: 1. CDR3 sequence: CASSYRGGSTDTQYF. CDR3 DNA: TGTGCCAGCAGTTACCGGGGGGGCAGCACAGATACGCAGTATTTT.

J is TRBJ2-7 and V is TRBV15; 9 bases agree with TRBD1. This CDR3 comprises 16 residues. V lost 1 base and J lost 3; bases outside the gene matches: 7. CDR1 LNHNV and CDR2 YYDKDF come from the germline V gene (reference sequence). CDR3 DNA: TGTGCCACCAGCAGAGGCACCGGGACAGGGCTCTACGAGCAGTACTTC. It encodes CATSRGTGTGLYEQYF.

The J gene is TRBJ2-5, the V gene TRBV7-3, with 8 bases matching TRBD2. CDR3 length: 17 residues. Germline values: CDR1 SGHTA, CDR2 FQGTGA. V lost 1 base, J lost 7 bases, and 14 bases stayed unmatched. This CDR3 is CASSLIREVAGWVTQYF. CDR3 bases: TGTGCCAGCAGCTTAATTCGTGAGGTAGCGGGGTGGGTGACCCAGTACTTC.

The chain employs TRBV19 and TRBJ2-1; D is uncertain. V lost 6 bases, J lost 6 bases, and 15 bases lay in between. Germline CDR1 and CDR2: LNHDA and SQIVND (reference sequence). CDR3 length equals 14 residues. CDR3 coding DNA: TGTGCCAGTAGCCCCTTAGTCCTTGGCAATGAGCAGTTCTTC. Translation gives CASSPLVLGNEQFF. Together with reference TRBV19 and TRBJ2-1, the CDR3 gives the full variable domain: DGGITQSPKYLFRKEGQNVTLSCEQNLNHDAMYWYRQDPGQGLRLIYYSQIVNDFQKGDIAEGYSVSREKKESFPLTVTSAQKNPTAFYLCASSPLVLGNEQFFGPGTRLTVL.

The chain joins TRBV18 to TRBJ1-4; weak D call: TRBD1 (5 bases). Looked up from germline, CDR1 is KGHSH and CDR2 is LQKENI. The V and J ends lost 3 bases and 4 bases respectively, with 12 bases between them. CDR3 length equals 15 residues. The CDR3 DNA follows: TGTGCCAGCTCACCGATTGACAGCGTTAATGAAAAACTGTTTTTT. Protein sequence: CASSPIDSVNEKLFF.

This chain links TRBV24-1 with TRBJ2-5; 11 bases align to TRBD1. The CDR3 length is 17 residues. V dropped 5 bases and J dropped 2; count of bases not matched to a gene: 9. From germline, CDR1 is KGHDR and CDR2 SFDVKD. CDR3 bases: TGTGCCACCAGTGCCGCTGCGGGACAGGGGGATCAAGAGACCCAGTACTTC. Its translation: CATSAAAGQGDQETQYF.

The gene calls are TRBV5-1 and TRBJ1-1, with a tentative D call TRBD1 (5 bases). Germline assignment: CDR1 SGHRS and CDR2 YFSETQ. V was trimmed by 0 bases and J by 1 base, leaving 10 bases between them. CDR3 size: 15 residues. CDR3 loop: CASSLVGGANTEAFF. The CDR3 DNA sequence: TGCGCCAGCAGCTTGGTGGGGGGAGCGAACACTGAAGCTTTCTTT. Full variable domain (outside the CDR3, taken from reference TRBV5-1 and TRBJ1-1): KAGVTQTPRYLIKTRGQQVTLSCSPISGHRSVSWYQQTPGQGLQFLFEYFSETQRNKGNFPGRFSGRQFSNSRSEMNVSTLELGDSALYLCASSLVGGANTEAFFGQGTRLTVV.

The chain is built from TRBV4-1 and TRBJ2-7; D is possibly TRBD2 (7 bases). Germline V gives CDR1 MGHRA, CDR2 YSYEKL. The CDR3 has 15 residues. Trimming shortened V by 1 base and J by 3 bases, and 13 bases separated the two germline ends. In nucleotides, the CDR3 is TGCGCCAGCAGCCAAGCGAAGGGAGGGGGCTACGAGCAGTACTTC. Residues: CASSQAKGGGYEQYF.

This chain joins TRBV7-3 and TRBJ2-5; 8 bases map to TRBD2. The germline V gene encodes CDR1 SGHTA and CDR2 FQGTGA. Trimming at V came to 1 base and at J to 5 bases, leaving 3 bases not matched to a gene. The CDR3 extends over 14 amino acids. The DNA for the CDR3 is TGTGCCAGCAGCTTAAACGGGGGGGCGGAGACCCAGTACTTC. The encoded protein is CASSLNGGAETQYF.

In this sample, this clone turned up a few times. The rearrangement uses TRBV28 and TRBJ2-7, with D hard to call. The V gene lost 8 bases and the J gene lost 2 bases, with 7 bases spanning the gap. CDR3 length: 11 amino acids. Germline V gene data show CDR1 as MDHEN and CDR2 as SYDVKM. Here the CDR3 reads CASCTAYEQYF. For the CDR3, the DNA is TGTGCCAGCTGTACAGCCTACGAGCAGTACTTC.

CDR3 in DNA: TGTGCCAGCAGCCCCTTGACAGGTTTTAAGGGCTACACCTTC. Its translation: CASSPLTGFKGYTF. The chain recombines TRBV5-6 with TRBJ1-2, with D possibly matching TRBD1 (6 bases). The CDR3 is 14 residues long. The V end was cut by 4 bases, the J end by 8 bases, with 18 bases between. Germline values: CDR1 SGHDT, CDR2 YYEEEE.

The chain employs TRBV2 and TRBJ1-1; TRBD1 is a possible D gene (5 bases). This CDR3 is built from 15 residues. Germline loops: CDR1 SNHLY, CDR2 FYNNEI. V was cut by 1 base and J by 4 bases, with 13 bases left in between. DNA for the CDR3: TGTGCCAGCAGTGAAGAGCGGGGTCAGGGCACTGAAGCTTTCTTT. Residues: CASSEERGQGTEAFF.

The V gene is TRBV10-2, the J gene TRBJ2-7, with D tentatively TRBD1 (5 bases). Germline V lookup: CDR1 WSHSY, CDR2 SAAADI. V was cut by 6 bases and J by 3 bases, with 9 bases left in between. The length of the CDR3 is 12 residues. CDR3 region: CASSETDYEQYF. DNA of the CDR3: TGCGCCAGCAGCGAGACAGACTACGAGCAGTACTTC.

V is TRBV7-2 and J is TRBJ1-5; D ambiguous. The CDR3 sequence is 13 residues long. Per the germline V gene, CDR1 is SGHTA and CDR2 is FQGNSA. V gave up 6 bases and J gave up 4 bases, with 10 bases separating them. Here the CDR3 reads CASSPEENQPQHF. DNA for the CDR3: TGTGCCAGCAGTCCTGAGGAGAATCAGCCCCAGCATTTT.

The chain links TRBV20-1 to TRBJ2-7; D not resolved. Deletions cut 3 bases from V and 2 bases from J, with 11 bases between. The CDR3 loop spans 13 amino acids. Per germline, CDR1 DFQATT and CDR2 SNEGSKA (reference sequence). CDR3 in DNA: TGCAGTGCTAGTGTGGGCCTCCCCTACGAGCAGTACTTC. It codes for CSASVGLPYEQYF.

The rearrangement joins TRBV12-3 or TRBV12-4 to TRBJ1-1, with D possibly being TRBD1 (5 bases). The V end was cut by 8 bases, the J end by 7 bases, with 11 bases between. This CDR3 is 11 amino acids long. CDR3 nucleotides: TGTGCCAGCCGCTCTACAGGTGAAGCTTTCTTT. Translating it yields CASRSTGEAFF.

The rearrangement uses TRBV7-9 and TRBJ1-1; no firm D call. The CDR3 is 11 amino acids. CDR1 is SEHNR, CDR2 FQNEAQ, per germline (reference sequence). V was clipped by 7 bases and J by 6 bases, with 9 bases between them. The CDR3 region has the DNA TGTGCCAGCAATGGCCGGGCTGAAGCTTTCTTT. It yields the protein CASNGRAEAFF.

The rearrangement links TRBV7-2 to TRBJ1-1; D gene uncertain. V was trimmed by 8 bases and J by 2 bases, leaving 15 bases between them. Germline V CDR1 and CDR2: SGHTA, FQGNSA. The CDR3 covers 14 residues. The CDR3 loop reads CASSSAPVNTEAFF. CDR3 nucleotides: TGTGCCAGCTCCAGCGCGCCCGTAAACACTGAAGCTTTCTTT. The whole variable domain, filled in from reference TRBV7-2 and TRBJ1-1, reads GAGVSQSPSNKVTEKGKDVELRCDPISGHTALYWYRQSLGQGLEFLIYFQGNSAPDKSGLPSDRFSAERTGGSVSTLTIQRTQQEDSAVYLCASSSAPVNTEAFFGQGTRLTVV.

The V gene is TRBV5-1, the J gene TRBJ2-3; 11 nucleotides match TRBD2. Per germline, CDR1 SGHRS and CDR2 YFSETQ. The CDR3 is 15 amino acids. Germline trimming cut 4 bases from V and 4 bases from J; bases unmatched to any gene: 5. The chain's CDR3 is CASSTRTSGSDTQYF. CDR3 sequence (DNA): TGCGCCAGCAGCACCCGGACTAGCGGGTCAGATACGCAGTATTTT.